This T cell receptor (beta chain) was recovered during a study of T cell changes during pregnancy in multiple sclerosis. Germline V gene sequence: CDR1 KGHSH, CDR2 LQKENI. This CDR3 contains 15 residues. The J segment lost 10 bases and the V segment lost 3 bases, leaving 10 bases of the junction unmatched. Assay used: immunoSEQ multiplex PCR; TCRdb lists only in-frame clones, some missing. The repertoire includes around 70,000 clones, just under 95% of them detected once, and less than 2% sits in the top ten. Sequenced material: peripheral blood, taken in the second trimester of pregnancy. The rearrangement uses TRBV18 and TRBJ2-1, with 9 bases lining up with TRBD2. This TCR derives from a female donor with multiple sclerosis, enrolled in a pregnancy study. CDR3 bases: TGTGCCAGCTCACCTCTAGCGGGGATTAAGAACGAGCAGTTCTTC. Translated: CASSPLAGIKNEQFF.